This entry lists 29 T cell receptor beta chains sequenced from one sample in a study of blood T cell repertoires in COVID-19. Repertoires were generated with immunoSEQ multiplex PCR, while TCRdb's copy carries only in-frame clones and drops some. The sample holds under 200,000 clones, roughly 93% seen once. Sequenced input: peripheral blood. Receptors originate from a man between 18 and 29 years old with COVID-19, enrolled during active disease.

This chain uses TRBV28 with TRBJ1-2, with D perhaps TRBD1 (5 bases). The V gene lost 5 bases and the J gene lost 2 bases, with 21 bases spanning the gap. The CDR3 length is 17 residues. CDR1 MDHEN and CDR2 SYDVKM come from the germline V gene. The DNA for the CDR3 is TGTGCCAGCAGTACCCTTGCGTGGCCAGGGTCCAACTATGGCTACACCTTC. Amino acids: CASSTLAWPGSNYGYTF.

The J gene is TRBJ1-1, the V gene TRBV27; D is uncertain. V was shortened by 4 bases and J by 5 bases, with 14 bases between the two germline ends. The CDR3 is made up of 14 amino acids. Germline lookup yields CDR1 MNHEY and CDR2 SMNVEV (reference sequence). CDR3: CASSSTRAGTEAFF. In DNA form, the CDR3 reads TGTGCCAGCAGTTCAACCCGGGCGGGGACTGAAGCTTTCTTT.

The rearrangement uses TRBV21-1 and TRBJ2-2; the D segment call TRBD2 is taken from the table without a DNA check. TRBV21-1 has pseudogene status. CDR3 length equals 17 residues. The CDR3 sequence is CASSTKGEITNTGELFF. The CDR3 DNA reads as TGTGCCAGCAGCACGAAAGGAGAAATCACGAACACCGGGGAGCTGTTTTTT.

The chain carries TRBV6-5 and TRBJ1-1, with D maybe TRBD1 (6 bases). Germline loops: CDR1 MNHEY, CDR2 SVGAGI. Trimming took 5 bases from V and 4 from J, leaving 8 bases between them. The CDR3 totals 12 residues. Written as DNA, the CDR3 is TGTGCCAGCAGTACGACAGGCACTGAAGCTTTCTTT. Translating it yields CASSTTGTEAFF.

This clone occurred once. V and J are TRBV7-2 and TRBJ2-7; 10 nucleotides match TRBD1. The germline V gene has CDR1 SGHTA and CDR2 FQGNSA. The CDR3 is 16 amino acids. Losses at the gene ends were 3 bases for V and 2 bases for J; bases not matched to a gene: 7. The chain's CDR3 is CASSFPTGGLPYEQYF. The CDR3 DNA is TGTGCCAGCAGCTTCCCGACAGGGGGCCTGCCCTACGAGCAGTACTTC.

The chain links TRBV7-2 to TRBJ2-7; D may be TRBD2 (6 bases). Deletions cut 2 bases from V and 0 bases from J, with 17 bases between. Germline lookup yields CDR1 SGHTA and CDR2 FQGNSA. This CDR3 contains 17 residues. The CDR3 sequence: CASSLRDSWSSSYEQYF. DNA of the CDR3: TGTGCCAGCAGCTTACGGGACTCTTGGTCCAGCTCCTACGAGCAGTACTTC. The full variable domain, completed using reference TRBV7-2 and TRBJ2-7, is GAGVSQSPSNKVTEKGKDVELRCDPISGHTALYWYRQSLGQGLEFLIYFQGNSAPDKSGLPSDRFSAERTGGSVSTLTIQRTQQEDSAVYLCASSLRDSWSSSYEQYFGPGTRLTVT.

The J gene is TRBJ2-7, the V gene TRBV19; D may be TRBD1 (5 bases). The length of the CDR3 is 11 residues. Germline loops: CDR1 LNHDA, CDR2 SQIVND (reference sequence). The V and J ends lost 10 bases and 2 bases respectively, with 9 bases between them. CDR3 amino acids: CATTDTYEQYF. The CDR3 region has the DNA TGTGCCACCACGGACACCTACGAGCAGTACTTC.

The rearrangement uses TRBV19 and TRBJ1-5, with D uncertain. V gave up 4 bases and J gave up 5 bases, with 15 bases separating them. Germline CDR1 and CDR2: LNHDA and SQIVND (reference sequence). The CDR3 is 15 residues long. The CDR3 coding sequence is TGTGCCAGTAGTACCCCCGCGAGGAACTATCAGCCCCAGCATTTT. It codes for CASSTPARNYQPQHF.

This chain connects TRBV27 to TRBJ1-6, with 8 bases matching TRBD1. Germline V gene sequence: CDR1 MNHEY, CDR2 SMNVEV (reference sequence). The trim removed 5 bases at V and 9 bases at J, leaving 9 bases unmatched. The CDR3 consists of 15 residues. The CDR3 DNA sequence: TGTGCCAGCAGTCCTCGACAGGGGCTCCCTTCACCCCTCCACTTT. Translating it yields CASSPRQGLPSPLHF.

As DNA, the CDR3 is TGCGCCAGCAGCTCAACGACAGGGCCTAACTATGGCTACACCTTC. Translated: CASSSTTGPNYGYTF. The chain recombines TRBV5-1 with TRBJ1-2; 7 bases fit TRBD1. With 3 bases clipped from V and 0 bases from J, the junction kept 5 bases outside the gene matches. Germline-derived CDR1 and CDR2 are SGHRS and YFSETQ. The CDR3 is 15 amino acids. Combining the CDR3 with reference TRBV5-1 and TRBJ1-2 gives the whole variable domain KAGVTQTPRYLIKTRGQQVTLSCSPISGHRSVSWYQQTPGQGLQFLFEYFSETQRNKGNFPGRFSGRQFSNSRSEMNVSTLELGDSALYLCASSSTTGPNYGYTFGSGTRLTVV.

The chain employs TRBV28 and TRBJ1-1, with unresolved D. This CDR3 region has 17 residues. Trimming pared 8 bases from V and 4 bases from J, leaving 26 bases between. Germline V gene sequence: CDR1 MDHEN, CDR2 SYDVKM. This CDR3 reads CASRSLLLVPGRTEAFF. The DNA of the CDR3 is TGTGCCAGCCGTTCCCTCCTTCTAGTTCCCGGTCGCACTGAAGCTTTCTTT.

V usage is TRBV7-2 and J usage is TRBJ1-5, with D perhaps matching TRBD1 (5 bases). The ends were cut back, 6 bases at V and 5 bases at J, with 11 bases in the middle. Germline CDR1 reads SGHTA; CDR2 reads FQGNSA. CDR3 length: 13 residues. CDR3 loop: CASSRTSYQPQHF. CDR3 coding DNA: TGTGCCAGCAGTAGGACATCATATCAGCCCCAGCATTTT.

This rearrangement joins TRBV19 to TRBJ2-5; D is unclear. Germline assignment: CDR1 LNHDA and CDR2 SQIVND (reference sequence). The ends were cut back, 7 bases at V and 1 base at J, with 16 bases in the middle. The CDR3 runs to 15 residues. The DNA for the CDR3 is TGTGCCAGTACCCCTTCCTCGACGGGCCAAGAGACCCAGTACTTC. Protein: CASTPSSTGQETQYF.

The chain uses TRBV19 and TRBJ1-5; 9 bases fit TRBD1. V gave up 6 bases and J gave up 0 bases; unmatched junction bases: 3. CDR3 size: 15 residues. The germline V gene has CDR1 LNHDA and CDR2 SQIVND (reference sequence). CDR3 in amino acids: CASRGQGNSNQPQHF. The DNA for the CDR3 is TGTGCCAGTAGGGGACAGGGCAATAGCAATCAGCCCCAGCATTTT.

The gene calls are TRBV6-5 and TRBJ2-1; 7 nucleotides line up with TRBD1. This CDR3 region has 13 residues. V lost 5 bases, J lost 6 bases, and 4 bases stayed unmatched. The germline V gene has CDR1 MNHEY and CDR2 SVGAGI. In DNA, the CDR3 is TGTGCCAGCAGTAAACAGGGGCTCAATGAGCAGTTCTTC. Protein sequence: CASSKQGLNEQFF.

The genes are TRBV3-1 (or the pseudogene TRBV3-2) and TRBJ1-1; a possible D gene is TRBD1 (5 bases). The V gene's germline CDR1 is LGHDT and CDR2 YNNKEL (reference sequence). The CDR3 covers 15 residues. Trimming shortened V by 7 bases and J by 0 bases, and 15 bases separated the two germline ends. This CDR3 reads CASTSDKSMNTEAFF. CDR3 nucleotides: TGTGCCAGCACCTCGGACAAATCCATGAACACTGAAGCTTTCTTT.

The genes are TRBV30 and TRBJ1-5; 9 bases agree with TRBD1. The CDR3 is made up of 14 amino acids. Losses at the gene ends were 2 bases for V and 7 bases for J; bases not matched to a gene: 6. From germline, CDR1 is GTSNPN and CDR2 SVGIG (reference sequence). The CDR3 DNA is TGTGCCTGGAGTCCGGGACAGGGTCAACAGCCCCAGCATTTT. Protein: CAWSPGQGQQPQHF.

J is TRBJ2-7 and V is TRBV19; D perhaps matches TRBD2 (6 bases). Germline CDR1 LNHDA, CDR2 SQIVND (reference sequence). Trimming cost V 3 bases and J 4 bases, with 16 bases left between them. This CDR3 comprises 15 residues. CDR3 loop: CASSMERAHVYEQYF. CDR3 DNA sequence: TGTGCCAGTAGTATGGAGCGGGCGCATGTTTACGAGCAGTACTTC.

The genes are TRBV6-5 and TRBJ2-4, with 7 bases that match TRBD1. This CDR3 is 14 amino acids long. Germline V gene sequence: CDR1 MNHEY, CDR2 SVGAGI. The V and J ends lost 4 bases and 3 bases, in that order; junction bases with no gene match: 3. CDR3 sequence: CASSSRQGKNIQYF. CDR3 DNA sequence: TGTGCCAGCAGTTCTAGACAGGGCAAAAACATTCAGTACTTC.

With respect to this clone: One end of the junction fails to match germline, which may point to a read error. The chain joins TRBV6-1 to TRBJ1-4, with 7 bases that match TRBD1. CDR3 length: 14 residues. From germline, CDR1 is MNHNS and CDR2 SASEGT. The DNA for the CDR3 is TGTGCCAGCAGTGAGACAGGGTTAGGAGAAAAACTGCTTTTT. Amino acids: CASSETGLGEKLLF.

The rearrangement links TRBV29-1 to TRBJ2-7; a weak D match, TRBD1 (6 bases). Germline CDR1 SQVTM, CDR2 ANQGSEA. V dropped 1 base and J dropped 4 bases, with 14 bases sitting between them. The CDR3 runs 14 residues. The CDR3 is CSVEGTGRTYEQYF. For the CDR3, the DNA is TGCAGCGTTGAAGGAACAGGGAGAACATACGAGCAGTACTTC.

This clone appeared once. V and J are TRBV30 and TRBJ1-6; D call uncertain. Trimming cost V 2 bases and J 4 bases, with 12 bases left between them. The CDR3 is 15 residues long. Germline V CDR1 and CDR2: GTSNPN, SVGIG (reference sequence). CDR3 region: CAWSSGDPYNSPLHF. CDR3 sequence (DNA): TGTGCCTGGAGTTCCGGAGATCCTTATAATTCACCCCTCCACTTT.

This clone has just one count. V usage is TRBV30 and J usage is TRBJ2-7; a possible D gene is TRBD1 (6 bases). Germline loops: CDR1 GTSNPN, CDR2 SVGIG (reference sequence). Trimming left V 1 base short and J 5 bases short, with 9 bases between. There are 12 residues in the CDR3. As DNA, the CDR3 is TGTGCCTGGAGTGGGCAGGGGAACGAGCAGTACTTC. Its protein is CAWSGQGNEQYF.

This clone appeared a single time. This chain uses TRBV19 with TRBJ2-1; tentatively, D is TRBD1 (6 bases). This CDR3 has 11 amino acids. V gave up 9 bases and J gave up 10 bases, with 13 bases separating them. Germline V gene data show CDR1 as LNHDA and CDR2 as SQIVND (reference sequence). The CDR3 protein is CASIRGGEQFF. Written as DNA, the CDR3 is TGTGCCAGCATCAGGGGTGGCGAGCAGTTCTTC.

The CDR3 bases are TGTGCCAGCAGTTTAGCAGGATATGGCTACACCTTC. It translates to CASSLAGYGYTF. The chain combines TRBV27 with TRBJ1-2; D uncertain. The germline V gene has CDR1 MNHEY and CDR2 SMNVEV (reference sequence). V was clipped by 2 bases and J by 5 bases, with 6 bases between them. CDR3 length equals 12 residues.

The V call is TRBV9, the J call TRBJ2-7; 14 positions match TRBD2. The CDR3 sequence is 16 residues long. Germline V gene sequence: CDR1 SGDLS, CDR2 YYNGEE. Trimming removed 0 bases from V and 4 bases from J; junction bases left unmatched: 3. CDR3 in DNA: TGTGCCAGCAGCGTAGGGACTAGCGGGAGGATGTACGAGCAGTACTTC. Protein: CASSVGTSGRMYEQYF.

V is TRBV5-4 and J is TRBJ1-2; possibly TRBD1 for D (6 bases). V was shortened by 0 bases and J by 4 bases, with 10 bases between the two germline ends. The germline V gene encodes CDR1 SGHNT and CDR2 YYREEE (reference sequence). The CDR3 length is 14 residues. CDR3 sequence: CASSLGTAIYGYTF. CDR3 DNA sequence: TGTGCCAGCAGCTTGGGGACAGCCATCTATGGCTACACCTTC.

The chain is built from TRBV6-1 and TRBJ2-3; 7 nucleotides agree with TRBD1. From germline, CDR1 is MNHNS and CDR2 SASEGT. With 2 bases clipped from V and 5 bases from J, the junction kept 7 bases outside the gene matches. This CDR3 is built from 15 residues. CDR3 in DNA: TGTGCCAGCAGTGAAATCAAAACAGGGGTAGATACGCAGTATTTT. It encodes CASSEIKTGVDTQYF.

This clone was seen only once. The CDR3 nucleotides read TGTGCCACCAGCAGAGATCCGGGAAACACCATATATTTT. It yields the protein CATSRDPGNTIYF. V usage is TRBV15 and J usage is TRBJ1-3; D uncertain. CDR3 length: 13 residues. Germline V gives CDR1 LNHNV, CDR2 YYDKDF (reference sequence). V gave up 0 bases and J gave up 4 bases, with 4 bases separating them.